The sequence of this TCR beta chain was determined in a study of CD8+ T cells in alopecia areata. It was cDNA, reverse transcribed from extracted RNA, that served as the sequencing template. TCRdb keeps only in-frame clones here, not all; method: immunoSEQ multiplex PCR. Here the sample spans roughly 250,000 clones, under 80% being singletons. This CDR3 contains 12 residues. Per germline, CDR1 LNHNV and CDR2 YYDKDF (reference sequence). Findings and limits, study-wide: Greater clonality was observed in lesional scalp samples, especially alopecia totalis/universalis, versus normal scalp.

Turning to this clone: The antigen is undetermined. The junction does not match germline at one end; this may be a read error.

The source was CD4+ T cells sorted from blood, collected at week 0. This receptor was obtained from a human donor with alopecia areata. The chain couples TRBV15 to TRBJ2-7; 7 nucleotides align to TRBD1. The CDR3 sequence: CATSAMGDSPFF. The DNA for the CDR3 is TGTGCCACCAGCGCAATGGGGGACAGTCCTTTTTTC.